These 24 T cell receptor beta chains were all obtained from the same sample, sequenced in a study of T cell repertoires in cytomegalovirus infection (dated by TCRdb to the late 2010s). Instrument on record: Illumina HiSeq 1500. TCRdb redid the processing of the public reads, applying fastp at Q25 and MiXCR, and retained in-frame beta chains. Rows merge per CDR3 protein into single entries with the most common DNA and genes. This sample holds about 900,000 distinct CDR3 sequences; less than 35% were observed only once. Of the sample, 11% to 15% is held by the ten largest clones. These TCRs' antigens remain unknown. The sample's treatment or condition label is to be understood as: in vitro stimulation with specific CMV peptide epitopes to enrich CMV-specific T cells. The sequences come from cultured CD8+ T cells from PBMCs, collected from culture after CMV antigen stimulation. The receptors originated from a human donor in good health (CMV status not recorded). Some clones in this sample may be carry-over from other donors' samples.

The chain carries TRBV5-1 and TRBJ1-6; D remains ambiguous. The CDR3 spans 13 residues. V dropped 5 bases and J dropped 9 bases, with 12 bases sitting between them. The germline V gene has CDR1 SGHRS and CDR2 YFSETQ. The DNA of the CDR3 is TGCGCCAGCAGGATAGGCTGGAGTTCACCCCTCCACTTT. Encoded protein: CASRIGWSSPLHF.

This clonotype was observed many times. The chain carries TRBV7-8 and TRBJ2-1; 9 positions agree with TRBD2. The CDR3 loop spans 15 amino acids. The V segment lost 5 bases and the J segment 2 bases; nucleotides outside the gene matches: 4. Germline lookup yields CDR1 SGHVS and CDR2 FQNEAQ. This CDR3 reads CASSIGTSPYNEQFF. The CDR3 nucleotides are TGTGCCAGCAGCATTGGGACTAGCCCCTACAATGAGCAGTTCTTC.

The chain employs TRBV12-3 or TRBV12-4 and TRBJ1-2; unclear D gene. This CDR3 spans 13 amino acids. V dropped 6 bases and J dropped 4 bases, with 12 bases sitting between them. CDR3 sequence (DNA): TGTGCCAGCAGCCCCCCGGGCTCCTATGGCTACACCTTC. This encodes CASSPPGSYGYTF.

This clonotype was observed at least ten times. In DNA, the CDR3 is TGTGCCAGCAGCCGGGCTCCCTCCTACAATGAGCAGTTCTTC. This translates into CASSRAPSYNEQFF. The rearrangement links TRBV7-6 to TRBJ2-1, with D uncertain. The CDR3 spans 14 residues. Per germline, CDR1 SGHVS and CDR2 FNYEAQ. Trimming stripped 5 bases from V and 0 bases from J, with 8 bases between.

The V call is TRBV6-6, the J call TRBJ2-2; D remains ambiguous. Germline V gives CDR1 MNHNY, CDR2 SVGAGI (reference sequence). This CDR3 spans 13 amino acids. V dropped 2 bases and J dropped 6 bases, with 7 bases sitting between them. The CDR3 here is CASSYLNSGELFF. In DNA form, the CDR3 reads TGTGCCAGCAGTTACCTTAATTCCGGGGAGCTGTTTTTT.

This clonotype was counted at least ten times. The chain uses TRBV7-6 and TRBJ1-6; D gene ambiguous. V gave up 1 base and J gave up 4 bases, with 11 bases separating them. Germline CDR1 reads SGHVS; CDR2 reads FNYEAQ. The CDR3 is made up of 16 amino acids. The CDR3 sequence: CASSLDGGLYNSPLHF. The DNA for the CDR3 is TGTGCCAGCAGCTTAGACGGTGGGCTATATAATTCACCCCTCCACTTT.

V usage is TRBV7-2 and J usage is TRBJ1-2; TRBD1 agrees at 8 bases. Germline values: CDR1 SGHTA, CDR2 FQGNSA. The length of the CDR3 is 13 residues. V lost 10 bases to trimming and J lost 4 bases; unmatched junction nucleotides: 8. The CDR3 is CATQGQGSYGYTF. The CDR3 nucleotides read TGTGCCACGCAAGGACAGGGCTCCTATGGCTACACCTTC. Combining the CDR3 with reference TRBV7-2 and TRBJ1-2 gives the whole variable domain GAGVSQSPSNKVTEKGKDVELRCDPISGHTALYWYRQSLGQGLEFLIYFQGNSAPDKSGLPSDRFSAERTGGSVSTLTIQRTQQEDSAVYLCATQGQGSYGYTFGSGTRLTVV.

V and J are TRBV19 and TRBJ2-1; D unclear. This CDR3 spans 11 amino acids. CDR1 and CDR2 from the germline V gene are LNHDA and SQIVND (reference sequence). The V gene lost 3 bases and the J gene lost 11 bases, with 8 bases spanning the gap. This CDR3 reads CASSMGSKQFF. DNA for the CDR3: TGTGCCAGTAGTATGGGCAGCAAGCAGTTCTTC. Variable domain in full (rest from reference TRBV19 and TRBJ2-1): DGGITQSPKYLFRKEGQNVTLSCEQNLNHDAMYWYRQDPGQGLRLIYYSQIVNDFQKGDIAEGYSVSREKKESFPLTVTSAQKNPTAFYLCASSMGSKQFFGPGTRLTVL.

V gene TRBV6-6 combines with J gene TRBJ2-5; TRBD1 might be the D (5 bases). The germline CDR1 and CDR2 sequences are MNHNY and SVGAGI (reference sequence). The germline V and J ends were trimmed by 7 bases and 3 bases, with 12 bases remaining between them. This CDR3 region has 13 residues. The CDR3 region has the DNA TGTGCCAGCACCTACGAAGGGGAAGAGACCCAGTACTTC. It codes for CASTYEGEETQYF.

This rearrangement joins TRBV9 to TRBJ2-1, with D possibly matching TRBD1 (7 bases). The CDR3 is made up of 17 amino acids. Germline CDR1 and CDR2: SGDLS and YYNGEE. V was trimmed by 0 bases and J by 3 bases, leaving 16 bases between them. In DNA, the CDR3 is TGTGCCAGCAGCGTAGAGGAAGGAGGGGGCCTCTACAATGAGCAGTTCTTC. Translating gives CASSVEEGGGLYNEQFF.

This clonotype was seen ten or more times. The CDR3 coding sequence is TGTGCCAGCAGCTTAGGGGTAGGCCAAGGGAACACTGAAGCTTTCTTT. This encodes CASSLGVGQGNTEAFF. This chain uses TRBV7-6 with TRBJ1-1; D gene unclear. Germline assignment: CDR1 SGHVS and CDR2 FNYEAQ. The CDR3 runs to 16 residues. Between the trimmed V and J ends, which lost 1 base and 1 base, there was a span of 13 bases.

This clonotype was counted many times. V usage is TRBV7-8 and J usage is TRBJ2-7; D may be TRBD1 (5 bases). The CDR3 spans 15 residues. Germline V gene sequence: CDR1 SGHVS, CDR2 FQNEAQ. The ends were cut back, 0 bases at V and 7 bases at J, with 16 bases in the middle. The CDR3 loop is CASSLALGREWEQYV. The CDR3 nucleotides are TGTGCCAGCAGCTTAGCGCTAGGCAGGGAATGGGAGCAGTACGTC.

The rearrangement joins TRBV5-1 to TRBJ2-7, with 11 bases matching TRBD2. CDR1 and CDR2 from the germline V gene are SGHRS and YFSETQ. J was trimmed by 7 bases and V by 4 bases; bases with no gene match: 10. The CDR3 contains 15 residues. CDR3 amino acids: CASSPGTSGTGEQYF. The CDR3 bases are TGCGCCAGCAGCCCGGGGACTAGCGGCACGGGTGAGCAGTACTTC.

The gene calls are TRBV20-1 and TRBJ2-3; D is perhaps TRBD2 (6 bases). The CDR3 is made up of 15 amino acids. Germline lookup yields CDR1 DFQATT and CDR2 SNEGSKA (reference sequence). Trimming left V 5 bases short and J 1 base short, with 16 bases between. CDR3 sequence (DNA): TGCAGTGCTTTCAGACTCGGCGGGGGCACAGATACGCAGTATTTT. This codes for CSAFRLGGGTDTQYF.

Concerning this clonotype: A much larger clone differs by one base, so this may be a read error. The rearrangement joins TRBV12-3 or TRBV12-4 to TRBJ2-7; possibly TRBD2 for D (6 bases). Trimming removed 6 bases from V and 2 bases from J, with 17 bases in between. CDR3 length: 15 amino acids. The CDR3 coding sequence is TGTGCCAGCAGCCACGGAGGGACTGTCACCTACGAGCAGTACTTC. This translates into CASSHGGTVTYEQYF.

This clonotype occurred a few times. The V call is TRBV25-1, the J call TRBJ2-5, with D uncertain. Trimming removed 0 bases at V and 2 bases at J, with 7 bases between. The germline V gene has CDR1 MGHDK and CDR2 SYGVNS. The CDR3 runs 14 residues. DNA for the CDR3: TGTGCCAGCAGTGAATACCGGTGGCAAGAGACCCAGTACTTC. This codes for CASSEYRWQETQYF.

This clonotype was recorded at least ten times. The chain recombines TRBV7-2 with TRBJ2-5; D possibly corresponds to TRBD1 (8 bases). The germline gives CDR1 SGHTA, CDR2 FQGNSA. V gave up 4 bases and J gave up 2 bases, with 23 bases separating them. The CDR3 length is 18 residues. This CDR3 reads CASSSRPRGRGPQETQYF. The CDR3 DNA reads TGTGCCAGCAGCTCCCGGCCCAGGGGGCGGGGGCCTCAAGAGACCCAGTACTTC.

This clonotype appeared a few times. The J gene is TRBJ2-3, the V gene TRBV7-9; 8 bases match TRBD2. The CDR3 loop spans 16 amino acids. V lost 7 bases and J lost 4; bases outside the gene matches: 13. Germline lookup yields CDR1 SEHNR and CDR2 FQNEAQ (reference sequence). CDR3 sequence: CASTLPTGGAPDTQYF. The DNA for the CDR3 is TGTGCCAGCACGCTACCGACGGGGGGGGCCCCAGATACGCAGTATTTT.

This clonotype was detected ten times or more. This chain joins TRBV7-8 and TRBJ2-7, with 8 bases aligning to TRBD1. With 1 base clipped from V and 3 bases from J, the junction kept 5 bases outside the gene matches. This CDR3 has 15 amino acids. Germline CDR1 and CDR2: SGHVS and FQNEAQ. This chain's CDR3 is CASSLGTGYRYEQYV. The DNA for the CDR3 is TGTGCCAGCAGCTTAGGGACAGGGTACCGCTACGAGCAGTACGTC.

The rearrangement uses TRBV6-8 and TRBJ2-2; no clear D gene. CDR3 length: 14 residues. Germline CDR1 reads MNHGY; CDR2 reads SAAAGT. V was cut by 7 bases and J by 2 bases, with 11 bases left in between. CDR3 in amino acids: CASKEQTNTGELFF. CDR3 bases: TGTGCCAGCAAGGAACAGACCAACACCGGGGAGCTGTTTTTT.

V and J are TRBV20-1 and TRBJ2-2; 7 bases are shared with TRBD2. CDR3 length equals 16 residues. From germline, CDR1 is DFQATT and CDR2 SNEGSKA (reference sequence). V gave up 1 base and J gave up 3 bases; unmatched junction bases: 8. CDR3 in amino acids: CSARGRERGYTGELFF. The CDR3 region has the DNA TGCAGTGCTAGAGGAAGAGAGCGGGGATACACCGGGGAGCTGTTTTTT.

V gene TRBV12-3 or TRBV12-4 combines with J gene TRBJ1-1; possible D gene TRBD1, 6 bases. This CDR3 has 14 amino acids. V gave up 7 bases and J gave up 6 bases, with 18 bases separating them. CDR3 sequence reads: CASTTPGGLSEAFF. The CDR3 DNA is TGTGCCAGCACCACCCCTGGGGGGCTATCTGAAGCTTTCTTT.

On this clonotype itself: Compared with germline, one end of the junction differs, possibly owing to a read error. The chain recombines TRBV9 with TRBJ1-1; a weak D match, TRBD1 (5 bases). Germline-derived CDR1 and CDR2 are SGDLS and YYNGEE. This CDR3 has 14 residues. For the CDR3, the DNA is TGTGTCAGCAGCGTGTCGGGGGTGAACACTGAAGCTTTCTTT. Amino acid sequence: CVSSVSGVNTEAFF. Using reference TRBV9 and TRBJ1-1 for the parts outside the CDR3, the full variable domain is DSGVTQTPKHLITATGQRVTLRCSPRSGDLSVYWYQQSLDQGLQFLIQYYNGEERAKGNILERFSAQQFPDLHSELNLSSLELGDSALYFCVSSVSGVNTEAFFGQGTRLTVV.

The V and J genes are TRBV7-9 and TRBJ1-2; weak D call: TRBD1 (6 bases). Deletions cut 4 bases from V and 4 bases from J, with 16 bases between. This CDR3 is built from 15 residues. Germline CDR1 is SEHNR and CDR2 is FQNEAQ (reference sequence). CDR3 sequence: CASSSEGHPAYGYTF. As DNA, the CDR3 is TGTGCCAGCAGCTCAGAGGGACACCCGGCCTATGGCTACACCTTC.